This TCR beta chain stems from a study of blood T cell repertoires in COVID-19. Study as a whole: The origin of the acute and convalescent COVID-19 samples was the United States, Italy and Spain. From T cells, B-cell-depleted T cells, or PBMCs came the material, which was cDNA or gDNA.

Original methodology: Reference gene primers were amplified, and this amplification served to estimate nucleated cell counts. TCRdb's copy holds only in-frame clones and misses some; the assay was immunoSEQ multiplex PCR. V and J calls and clone size come straight from that table; D and trimming were deduced from the DNA. This table has tens of thousands of clones, about nine tenths appearing once. Patients of the Seattle cohort, enrolled during active infection, were followed longitudinally. The germline V gene has CDR1 KGHDR and CDR2 SFDVKD. The CDR3 totals 15 residues. The germline V and J ends were trimmed by 4 bases and 1 base, with 12 bases remaining between them.

Sequenced sample: peripheral blood. The rearrangement joins TRBV24-1 to TRBJ2-5; D remains ambiguous. The clonotype comes from a man between 60 and 75 years old with COVID-19, enrolled during active disease. The CDR3 DNA reads TGTGCCACCAGTGACGTTGGCAGACTCCAAGAGACCCAGTACTTC. This codes for CATSDVGRLQETQYF.